The entry below gives a single T cell receptor beta chain sequence along with its context. The antigen is unknown. The source of the sample is a study of naive and memory T cell subsets. After CD4 positive bead selection, the CD4-negative fraction gave CD8 T cells. The CDR3 runs to 14 residues. V was trimmed by 3 bases and J by 4 bases, leaving 11 bases between them. Findings and limits, study-wide: Expression changes during T cell differentiation may affect RNA-based TCR counts. From naive to CM, EM and EMRA, diversity decreased and Gini increased.

Two oligonucleotides, mixed equimolar, formed the beta constant-region primer covering TRBC1 and TRBC2. TCRdb recomputed calls from the UMI-ligation and nested PCR reads with MiXCR, one row per CDR3 protein. The table records around 160,000 distinct CDR3 sequences, about 18% of them present only once. Sequenced material: naive CD4+ T cells from blood. The clonotype originates from a human donor in good health. The gene calls are TRBV12-3 or TRBV12-4 and TRBJ2-3, with a possible D match to TRBD1 (5 bases). CDR3 nucleotides: TGTGCCAGCAGTTTCCAGGGCCACTCAGATACGCAGTATTTT. This encodes CASSFQGHSDTQYF.